The entry below gives a single T cell receptor beta chain sequence along with its context. Antigen specificity is unknown. V gave up 0 bases and J gave up 8 bases, with 13 bases separating them. The CDR3 totals 14 residues. The germline gives CDR1 MGHRA, CDR2 YSYEKL. These data are taken from a study of TIL therapy for anti-PD-1-resistant metastatic lung cancer. Findings and limits, study-wide: TIL clonotype persistence in blood showed no apparent association with response.

This was the immunoSEQ v3 assay. Sequencing used immunoSEQ multiplex PCR; TCRdb keeps in-frame clones, though not all of them. In the table there are just under 60,000 clones, around 70% of which are singletons. The sample's time point: pre-treatment sample, taken before nivolumab and TIL therapy. Enrollment ran from October 2017 to early 2020. This specimen consisted of blood, obtained at baseline. This clonotype originated in a person aged 25 to 80 with non-small cell lung cancer. V usage is TRBV4-1 and J usage is TRBJ1-1; perhaps TRBD1 as D (6 bases). The CDR3 spells CASSQDSGGREAFF. The CDR3 region has the DNA TGCGCCAGCAGCCAAGATTCGGGGGGGCGCGAAGCTTTCTTT.